A selection of T cell receptor beta chains follows, all from one sample in a study of vaccination effects on CD4 cells after COVID-19. Generated by immunoSEQ multiplex PCR, the TCRdb table keeps only in-frame clones and is missing some. The sample carries approximately 47,000 clones, around 70% recorded once. These receptors are not linked to any known antigen. This sample comprised CD4+ T cells from PBMCs cultured without peptide, obtained after COVID-19 vaccination. The receptor source for this set is a human donor who received a COVID-19 vaccine. Each CDR3 is given with its conserved first and last residue. D genes are given only for firm matches. Not all rows give a size; the values are once, few, many and, for expanded clones, a class.

V gene,J gene,clone size,D gene,CDR3 protein,CDR3 DNA
TRBV5-4,TRBJ2-3,NA,NA,CASSREYTDTQYF,TGTGCCAGCAGCCGGGAGTACACAGATACGCAGTATTTT
TRBV6-6,TRBJ2-4,NA,TRBD1,CASSPELRTGGSDGTKNIQYF,TGTGCCAGCAGTCCCGAGTTGAGGACAGGGGGCAGCGACGGAACCAAAAACATTCAGTACTTC
TRBV10-3,TRBJ2-3,NA,TRBD2,CAISESIPAGNTDTQYF,TGTGCCATCAGTGAGTCAATACCAGCGGGAAACACAGATACGCAGTATTTT
TRBV7-8,TRBJ1-6,NA,NA,CASSFQGISSPLHF,TGTGCCAGCAGCTTTCAGGGAATCAGTTCACCCCTCCACTTT
TRBV6-5,TRBJ2-3,NA,TRBD2,CASSYLGAGADTQYF,TGTGCCAGCAGTTATCTGGGCGCGGGGGCAGATACGCAGTATTTT
TRBV24-1,TRBJ1-2,once,TRBD1,CATSDGQGYPNYGYTF,TGTGCCACCAGTGATGGACAGGGTTACCCCAACTATGGCTACACCTTC
TRBV4-2,TRBJ2-1,NA,TRBD2,CASSQKLAENEQFF,TGTGCCAGCAGCCAAAAACTAGCGGAGAATGAGCAGTTCTTC
TRBV3-1/TRBV3-2,TRBJ1-6,few,TRBD1,CASSSRQGDSPLHF,TGTGCCAGCAGCTCGCGACAGGGGGATTCACCCCTCCACTTT
TRBV3-1/TRBV3-2,TRBJ2-1,NA,NA,CASSQGVVWGEQFF,TGTGCCAGCAGCCAAGGTGTCGTGTGGGGTGAGCAGTTCTTC
TRBV21-1,TRBJ2-7,NA,NA,CASSKVKGRLYEQYF,TGTGCCAGCAGCAAAGTGAAGGGGCGCCTCTACGAGCAGTACTTC
TRBV3-1/TRBV3-2,TRBJ2-1,NA,TRBD2,CASSMGLAGYNEQFF,TGTGCCAGCAGCATGGGACTAGCGGGATACAATGAGCAGTTCTTC
TRBV9,TRBJ1-2,medium-sized,TRBD1,CASSVGDREGYTF,TGTGCCAGCAGCGTAGGGGACAGGGAAGGCTACACCTTC
TRBV4-1,TRBJ1-2,NA,NA,CASSQGVSGAYGYTF,TGCGCCAGCAGCCAAGGTGTATCAGGGGCCTATGGCTACACCTTC
TRBV19,TRBJ2-1,NA,TRBD2,CASSLRTSGGLYNEQFF,TGTGCCAGTAGTCTCCGGACTAGCGGGGGACTTTACAATGAGCAGTTCTTC
TRBV10-3,TRBJ1-2,NA,NA,CAISDRGQNYGYTF,TGTGCCATCAGTGACCGGGGGCAAAACTATGGCTACACCTTC
TRBV3-1/TRBV3-2,TRBJ2-1,NA,TRBD2,CASSQDYQRERDEQFF,TGTGCCAGCAGCCAAGATTACCAGCGGGAGAGGGATGAGCAGTTCTTC
TRBV20-1,TRBJ1-1,NA,NA,CSASAGAGGYTEAFF,TGCAGTGCTAGTGCAGGGGCCGGGGGATACACTGAAGCTTTCTTT
TRBV25-1,TRBJ2-7,NA,TRBD2,CASGQAGAGEQYF,TGTGCCAGCGGACAAGCGGGAGCCGGCGAGCAGTACTTC
TRBV6-1,TRBJ2-7,NA,NA,CASSEATATYEQYF,TGTGCCAGCAGTGAAGCCACGGCTACCTACGAGCAGTACTTC
TRBV25-1,TRBJ1-2,NA,TRBD1,CASSATGDVYGYTF,TGTGCCAGCAGTGCGACAGGGGACGTCTATGGCTACACCTTC
TRBV9,TRBJ2-3,NA,NA,CASSASVRDTQYF,TGTGCCAGCAGCGCCTCGGTTAGAGATACGCAGTATTTT
TRBV3-1/TRBV3-2,TRBJ1-1,once,NA,CASSQFGTEAFF,TGTGCCAGCAGCCAGTTTGGCACTGAAGCTTTCTTT
TRBV7-2,TRBJ2-1,once,TRBD1,CASSLGRGGQGASGQFF,TGTGCCAGCAGCTTAGGGAGAGGGGGACAGGGGGCGTCAGGGCAGTTCTTC
TRBV9,TRBJ2-2,NA,NA,CASSVGGEPGELFF,TGTGCCAGCAGCGTAGGGGGGGAGCCCGGGGAGCTGTTTTTT
TRBV3-1/TRBV3-2,TRBJ1-4,NA,TRBD1,CASSKGGTGGLANEKLFF,TGTGCCAGCAGCAAAGGAGGGACAGGGGGCTTGGCTAATGAAAAACTGTTTTTT
TRBV15,TRBJ1-3,NA,NA,CATSRGGTPVGNTIYF,TGTGCCACCAGCAGAGGGGGGACTCCGGTAGGAAACACCATATATTTT
TRBV5-5,TRBJ2-7,NA,NA,CASSLTGHLSYEQYF,TGTGCCAGCAGCTTGACAGGCCACCTCTCCTACGAGCAGTACTTC
TRBV7-8,TRBJ1-5,NA,NA,CASSMDPYSNQPQHF,TGTGCCAGCAGCATGGACCCTTATAGCAATCAGCCCCAGCATTTT
TRBV7-9,TRBJ2-5,NA,TRBD1,CASSPEDRGPLSQYF,TGTGCCAGCAGCCCTGAAGACAGGGGGCCGCTGTCCCAGTACTTC
TRBV7-9,TRBJ1-2,NA,NA,CASSPPEKVGYTF,TGTGCCAGCAGCCCCCCCGAAAAGGTTGGCTACACCTTC
TRBV11-1,TRBJ2-5,NA,TRBD2,CASSRGNSGRETQYF,TGTGCCAGCAGCCGGGGGAATAGCGGGAGAGAGACCCAGTACTTC
TRBV29-1,TRBJ1-2,few,NA,CSVERNGYTF,TGCAGCGTTGAAAGAAATGGCTACACCTTC
TRBV6-5,TRBJ2-7,NA,TRBD1,CASTQPGQGAREQYF,TGTGCCAGCACACAACCGGGACAGGGGGCGCGAGAGCAGTACTTC
TRBV4-1,TRBJ2-1,NA,NA,CASSQDQPDEQFF,TGCGCCAGCAGCCAAGATCAGCCGGATGAGCAGTTCTTC
TRBV9,TRBJ1-5,NA,NA,CASSVSDGRGGRPQHF,TGTGCCAGCAGCGTATCGGACGGCCGGGGGGGGCGGCCCCAGCATTTT
TRBV7-2,TRBJ2-1,few,NA,CASSLVGVSNEQFF,TGTGCCAGCAGCTTAGTTGGGGTTAGCAATGAGCAGTTCTTC
TRBV10-2,TRBJ1-1,NA,NA,CASSELTEAFF,TGCGCCAGCAGTGAACTCACTGAAGCTTTCTTT
TRBV6-1,TRBJ1-3,NA,TRBD1,CASSGTKQGAGGSGNTIYF,TGTGCCAGCAGTGGGACTAAACAGGGGGCCGGGGGGTCTGGAAACACCATATATTTT
TRBV5-4,TRBJ1-1,few,NA,CASSLVGRVNTEAFF,TGTGCCAGCAGCTTGGTAGGCAGGGTTAACACTGAAGCTTTCTTT
TRBV24-1,TRBJ2-7,NA,NA,CATSESGTGSSYEQYF,TGTGCCACCAGTGAATCGGGGACGGGTAGCTCCTACGAGCAGTACTTC
TRBV4-2,TRBJ2-5,NA,NA,CASSQDEALETQYF,TGTGCCAGCAGCCAAGACGAAGCACTAGAGACCCAGTACTTC
TRBV5-1,TRBJ2-1,NA,NA,CASTKDGSSYNEQFF,TGCGCCAGCACCAAGGACGGCAGCTCCTACAATGAGCAGTTCTTC
TRBV2,TRBJ1-1,NA,TRBD1,CASWTGSNTEAFF,TGTGCCAGTTGGACAGGGTCGAACACTGAAGCTTTCTTT
TRBV18,TRBJ2-7,NA,TRBD1,CASSPRTGTFEQYF,TGTGCCAGCTCTCCTCGGACAGGGACCTTCGAGCAGTACTTC
TRBV2,TRBJ2-1,NA,TRBD2,CASSSGEGYNEQFF,TGTGCCAGCAGTTCGGGGGAGGGGTACAATGAGCAGTTCTTC
TRBV3-1/TRBV3-2,TRBJ1-4,NA,TRBD1,CASSQIQGGNEKLFF,TGTGCCAGCAGCCAGATACAGGGGGGGAATGAAAAACTGTTTTTT
TRBV10-3,TRBJ2-1,NA,TRBD2,CAGSRLAGAKVNEQFF,TGTGCCGGAAGCCGGCTAGCGGGGGCAAAGGTGAATGAGCAGTTCTTC
TRBV10-3,TRBJ1-5,NA,TRBD1,CAISGTGTGGQPQHF,TGTGCCATCAGCGGCACCGGGACAGGGGGACAGCCCCAGCATTTT
TRBV13,TRBJ1-2,NA,NA,CASSLSGRSGYTF,TGTGCCAGCAGCTTATCAGGGCGCAGTGGCTACACCTTC
TRBV5-1,TRBJ1-1,NA,NA,CASSLVGENTEAFF,TGCGCCAGCAGCTTGGTGGGGGAGAACACTGAAGCTTTCTTT
TRBV5-4,TRBJ1-6,few,NA,CASSLPGYNSPLHF,TGTGCCAGCAGCCTGCCAGGCTATAATTCACCCCTCCACTTT
TRBV5-1,TRBJ2-5,NA,NA,CASSPQGVGETQYF,TGCGCCAGCAGCCCCCAAGGGGTGGGGGAGACCCAGTACTTC
TRBV6-5,TRBJ1-2,NA,NA,CASSQGHLYGYTF,TGTGCCAGCAGCCAGGGCCATCTCTATGGCTACACCTTC
TRBV18,TRBJ2-7,NA,TRBD1,CASSRDRGGIYEQYF,TGTGCCAGCTCACGCGACAGGGGCGGGATCTACGAGCAGTACTTC
TRBV10-1,TRBJ2-5,NA,TRBD2,CASSEGLAGYQETQYF,TGCGCCAGCAGTGAGGGGCTAGCGGGGTACCAAGAGACCCAGTACTTC
TRBV11-2,TRBJ2-1,NA,TRBD1,CASSIGDRGYNEQFF,TGTGCCAGCAGCATAGGGGACAGGGGCTATAATGAGCAGTTCTTC
TRBV5-1,TRBJ2-1,NA,TRBD2,CASSLASGRRKNEQFF,TGCGCCAGCAGCTTGGCTAGCGGGAGGAGGAAAAATGAGCAGTTCTTC
TRBV3-1/TRBV3-2,TRBJ2-4,few,TRBD2,CASSQGAGGLQYF,TGTGCCAGCAGCCAAGGAGCGGGGGGGCTTCAGTACTTC
TRBV27,TRBJ1-4,NA,TRBD1,CASSWGQSEKLFF,TGTGCCAGCAGTTGGGGACAGTCCGAAAAACTGTTTTTT
TRBV19,TRBJ1-6,NA,TRBD1,CASSIDRGFDSPLHF,TGTGCCAGTAGTATCGACAGGGGGTTTGATTCACCCCTCCACTTT